The clone carrying this TCR beta chain was seen a handful of times. The sample comes from a study of T-cell memory formation after mild COVID-19. cDNA libraries for TCR alpha and TCR beta, carrying sample barcodes and UMIs, came from 5'RACE with constant-segment primers. MiXCR was run by TCRdb on the 5' RACE reads, yielding one entry per CDR3 protein. The repertoire holds some 300,000 distinct CDR3 sequences, with just under 20% as singletons. This CDR3 spans 12 amino acids. V was cut by 9 bases and J by 7 bases, with 15 bases left in between. Germline CDR1 reads MNHEY; CDR2 reads SVGAGI. The sequenced material came from PBMCs or a T cell subset sorted from them (not recorded which). This rearrangement joins TRBV6-5 to TRBJ1-2, with D perhaps matching TRBD1 (5 bases). This sequence originates from a man younger than 30 who had mild COVID-19 (a few samples of this study predate the infection). Cell type and time point are not known. The CDR3 is CASQRRQGGYTF. CDR3 sequence (DNA): TGTGCCAGTCAACGACGGCAGGGTGGCTACACCTTC.